This T cell receptor (beta chain) was recovered during a study of vaccination effects on CD4 cells after COVID-19. Whole-study context: Samples were given by two convalescent patients 16 days and one week before vaccination.

Expansion of antigen-specific CD4+ T cells with viral peptide pools was carried out by the ViraFEST assay before sequencing. Upon completion of more than eight days in culture, CD4+ T cells were isolated. This person caught SARS-CoV-2 sometime from March to December 2020, and PCR testing confirmed the infection. In this sample, this clone turned up a few times. Its antigen is unknown. This CDR3 contains 14 residues. V lost 3 bases and J 10 bases, leaving 14 bases between the germline ends. Germline V gene sequence: CDR1 SGHRS, CDR2 YFSETQ. Some clones are missing from TCRdb's copy, which holds only in-frame ones; the method was immunoSEQ multiplex PCR. The sample lists tens of thousands of clones; approximately 72% were seen once.

The sample in question was CD4+ T cells from PBMCs cultured with a peptide pool, obtained before COVID-19 vaccination. J is TRBJ1-6 and V is TRBV5-1, with TRBD1 as a possible D gene (5 bases). The origin of this receptor is a human donor who had a prior SARS-CoV-2 infection. CDR3 region: CASSWGKAGSPLHF. The CDR3 DNA reads as TGCGCCAGCAGCTGGGGCAAGGCGGGGTCACCCCTCCACTTT. Full variable domain (missing parts from reference TRBV5-1 and TRBJ1-6): KAGVTQTPRYLIKTRGQQVTLSCSPISGHRSVSWYQQTPGQGLQFLFEYFSETQRNKGNFPGRFSGRQFSNSRSEMNVSTLELGDSALYLCASSWGKAGSPLHFGNGTRLTVT.